This T cell receptor (beta chain) was identified in a study of blood T cell repertoires in COVID-19. Repertoires were generated with immunoSEQ multiplex PCR, while TCRdb's copy carries only in-frame clones and drops some. The sample consists of about 280,000 clones, roughly four fifths of them appearing once. Germline V gene lookup returns CDR1 SGHAT and CDR2 FQNNGV. Trimming left V 5 bases short and J 0 bases short, with 7 bases between. This CDR3 contains 13 residues. The origin of this receptor is a man between 35 and 55 years old who had been exposed to COVID-19. This chain connects TRBV11-2 to TRBJ1-1; unclear D gene. The sequencing input was PBMCs or T cells enriched from blood (not recorded which). Here the CDR3 DNA reads TGTGCCAGCAGCACTAATATGAACACTGAAGCTTTCTTT. It is translated as CASSTNMNTEAFF.